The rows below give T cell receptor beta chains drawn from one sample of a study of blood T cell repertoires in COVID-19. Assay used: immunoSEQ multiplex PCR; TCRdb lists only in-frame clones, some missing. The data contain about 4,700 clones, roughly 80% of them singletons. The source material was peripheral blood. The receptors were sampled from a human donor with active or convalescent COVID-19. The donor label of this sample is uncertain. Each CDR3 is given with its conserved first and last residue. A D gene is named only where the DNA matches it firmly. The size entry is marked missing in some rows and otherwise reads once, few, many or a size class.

CATSDPRGRETQYF	TGTGCCACCAGTGACCCCCGGGGGAGAGAGACCCAGTACTTC	NA	TRBJ2-5	NA	TRBV24-1
CASSRTGSEQYF	TGTGCCAGCAGTCGTACAGGGTCCGAGCAGTACTTC	NA	TRBJ2-7	NA	TRBV6-2/TRBV6-3
CASSTPGQGVNIQYF	TGTGCCTCGTCTACTCCGGGACAGGGGGTGAACATTCAGTACTTC	TRBD1	TRBJ2-4	once	TRBV30
CASTATGVPIEQYF	TGTGCCAGCACCGCGACAGGGGTTCCTATAGAGCAGTACTTC	TRBD1	TRBJ2-7	NA	TRBV28
CASSSPGTGYNEQFF	TGTGCTAGCAGCTCCCCCGGGACTGGCTACAATGAGCAGTTCTTC	NA	TRBJ2-1	NA	TRBV7-7
CAWSTQRGYGNIQYF	TGTGCCTGGAGTACCCAGCGAGGGTACGGAAACATTCAGTACTTC	NA	TRBJ2-4	once	TRBV30
CASSYSPTGGIYNEQFF	TGTGCCAGCAGTTACTCTCCGACAGGGGGGATTTACAATGAGCAGTTCTTC	TRBD1	TRBJ2-1	few	TRBV6-2/TRBV6-3
CASSLALGYGYTF	TGTGCCAGCAGCTTGGCTCTAGGCTATGGCTACACCTTC	NA	TRBJ1-2	NA	TRBV5-5
CASSERTGPYGYTF	TGTGCCAGCAGTGAAAGGACAGGCCCTTATGGCTACACCTTC	TRBD1	TRBJ1-2	NA	TRBV6-1
CASSESRGTGELFF	TGTGCCAGCAGTGAAAGTCGGGGTACCGGGGAGCTGTTTTTT	NA	TRBJ2-2	NA	TRBV6-1
CASRTDYNSPLHF	TGTGCCAGCAGAACAGATTATAATTCACCCCTCCACTTT	NA	TRBJ1-6	few	TRBV27
CASKPWTGAYEQYF	TGTGCCAGCAAGCCTTGGACAGGGGCCTACGAGCAGTACTTC	TRBD1	TRBJ2-7	once	TRBV6-5
CASSSRGGAYEQYF	TGTGCCAGCAGCTCCCGGGGCGGGGCCTACGAGCAGTACTTC	NA	TRBJ2-7	NA	TRBV7-2
CASSAGIFRGEVYGYTF	TGTGCCAGTAGTGCGGGAATTTTCCGAGGTGAGGTCTATGGCTACACCTTC	NA	TRBJ1-2	few	TRBV19
CASTPPRRSYEQYF	TGTGCCTCCACGCCCCCGCGGAGATCCTACGAGCAGTACTTC	NA	TRBJ2-7	NA	TRBV30
CASSTIYEQYF	TGTGCCAGCAGCACTATCTACGAGCAGTACTTC	NA	TRBJ2-7	few	TRBV11-2
CASSPPGSNTGELFF	TGTGCCAGCAGTCCCCCGGGATCGAACACCGGGGAGCTGTTTTTT	NA	TRBJ2-2	NA	TRBV6-5
CASRGDFNSNQPQHF	TGTGCCAGCAGGGGGGACTTCAATAGCAATCAGCCCCAGCATTTT	NA	TRBJ1-5	NA	TRBV6-5
CASSEGGGPHSYEQYF	TGTGCCAGCAGTGAAGGCGGGGGCCCCCACTCCTACGAGCAGTACTTC	NA	TRBJ2-7	NA	TRBV6-1
CAWSVQSEQYF	TGTGCCTGGAGTGTACAGTCCGAGCAGTACTTC	NA	TRBJ2-7	NA	TRBV30
CASSVKIGATQYF	TGTGCCAGCAGTGTTAAGATAGGAGCTACGCAGTATTTT	NA	TRBJ2-3	NA	TRBV27